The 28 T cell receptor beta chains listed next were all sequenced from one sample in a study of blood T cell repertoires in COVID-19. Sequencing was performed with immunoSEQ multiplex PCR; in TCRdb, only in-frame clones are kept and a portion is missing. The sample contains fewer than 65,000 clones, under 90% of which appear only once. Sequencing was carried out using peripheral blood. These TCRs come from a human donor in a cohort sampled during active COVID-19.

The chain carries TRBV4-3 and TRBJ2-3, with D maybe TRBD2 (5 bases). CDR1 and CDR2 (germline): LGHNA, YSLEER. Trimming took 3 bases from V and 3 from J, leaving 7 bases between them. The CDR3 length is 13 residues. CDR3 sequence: CASSQRATDTQYF. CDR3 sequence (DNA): TGCGCCAGCAGCCAGCGGGCTACAGATACGCAGTATTTT.

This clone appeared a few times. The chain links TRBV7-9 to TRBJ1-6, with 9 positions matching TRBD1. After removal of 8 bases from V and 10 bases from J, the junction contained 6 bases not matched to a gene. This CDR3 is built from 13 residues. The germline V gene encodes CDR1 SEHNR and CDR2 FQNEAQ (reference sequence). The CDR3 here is CASSGTGRSPLHF. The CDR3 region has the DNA TGTGCCAGCTCCGGGACAGGGAGATCACCCCTCCACTTT.

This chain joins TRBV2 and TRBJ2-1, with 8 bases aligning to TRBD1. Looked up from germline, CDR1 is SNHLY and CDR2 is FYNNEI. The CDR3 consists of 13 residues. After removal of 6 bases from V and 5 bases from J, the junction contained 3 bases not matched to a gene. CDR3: CASRRDRNNEQFF. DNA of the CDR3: TGTGCCAGCAGGCGGGACAGGAACAATGAGCAGTTCTTC.

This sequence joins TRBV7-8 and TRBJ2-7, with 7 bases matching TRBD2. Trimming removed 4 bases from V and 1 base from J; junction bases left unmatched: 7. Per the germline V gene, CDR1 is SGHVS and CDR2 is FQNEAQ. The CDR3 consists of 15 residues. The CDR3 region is CASSYGGTGSYEQYF. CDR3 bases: TGTGCCAGCAGCTACGGGGGGACGGGGTCCTACGAGCAGTACTTC.

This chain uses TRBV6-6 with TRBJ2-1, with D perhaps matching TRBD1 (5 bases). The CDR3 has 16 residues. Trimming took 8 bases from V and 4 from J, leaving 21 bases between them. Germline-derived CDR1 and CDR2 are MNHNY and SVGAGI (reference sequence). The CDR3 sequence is CASGDRAQGAYNEQFF. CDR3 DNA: TGTGCCAGCGGGGATAGGGCCCAGGGCGCTTACAATGAGCAGTTCTTC.

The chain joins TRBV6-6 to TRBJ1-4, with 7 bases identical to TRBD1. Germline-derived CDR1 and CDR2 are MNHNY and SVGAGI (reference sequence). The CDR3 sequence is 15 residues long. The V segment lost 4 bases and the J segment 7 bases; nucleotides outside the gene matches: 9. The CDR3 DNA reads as TGTGCCAGCAGTTCCTCCGGGACAGCCCCTGAAAAACTGTTTTTT. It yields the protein CASSSSGTAPEKLFF.

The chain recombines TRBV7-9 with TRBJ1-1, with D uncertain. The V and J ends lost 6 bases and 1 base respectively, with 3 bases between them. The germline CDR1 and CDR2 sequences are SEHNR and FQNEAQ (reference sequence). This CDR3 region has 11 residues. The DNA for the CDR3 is TGTGCCAGCAGAGCGAACACTGAAGCTTTCTTT. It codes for CASRANTEAFF.

The CDR3 coding sequence is TGTGCCAGCAGCCAAGTACGGGAGCGTCATGAGACCCAGTACTTC. Translating gives CASSQVRERHETQYF. V is TRBV4-2 and J is TRBJ2-5, with D possibly being TRBD2 (6 bases). Germline V gene sequence: CDR1 LGHNA, CDR2 YNFKEQ. V lost 1 base and J 5 bases, leaving 14 bases between the germline ends. This CDR3 contains 15 residues.

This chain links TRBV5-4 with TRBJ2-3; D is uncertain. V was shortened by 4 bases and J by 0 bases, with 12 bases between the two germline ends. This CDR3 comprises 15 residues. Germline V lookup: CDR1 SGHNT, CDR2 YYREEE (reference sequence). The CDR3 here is CASSPIITSTDTQYF. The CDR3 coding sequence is TGTGCCAGCAGCCCGATCATTACTAGCACAGATACGCAGTATTTT.

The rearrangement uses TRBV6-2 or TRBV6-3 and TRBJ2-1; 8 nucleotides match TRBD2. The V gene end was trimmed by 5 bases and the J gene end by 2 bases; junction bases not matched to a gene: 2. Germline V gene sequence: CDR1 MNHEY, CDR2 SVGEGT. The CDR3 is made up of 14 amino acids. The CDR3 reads CASSVGLAYNEQFF. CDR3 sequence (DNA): TGTGCCAGCAGTGTGGGACTAGCCTACAATGAGCAGTTCTTC.

The chain's CDR3 is CAIDRGNYGYTF. Written as DNA, the CDR3 is TGTGCCATTGACAGGGGAAACTATGGCTACACCTTC. V and J are TRBV28 and TRBJ1-2; 8 nucleotides align to TRBD1. The V and J ends lost 10 bases and 2 bases, in that order; junction bases with no gene match: 3. Germline V gene sequence: CDR1 MDHEN, CDR2 SYDVKM. This CDR3 contains 12 residues.

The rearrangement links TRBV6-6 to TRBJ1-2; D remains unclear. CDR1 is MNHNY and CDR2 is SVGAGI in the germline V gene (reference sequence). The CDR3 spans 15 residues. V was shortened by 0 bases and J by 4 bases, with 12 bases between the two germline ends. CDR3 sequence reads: CASSYSPLRFYGYTF. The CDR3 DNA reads TGTGCCAGCAGTTACTCGCCTCTCAGATTCTATGGCTACACCTTC.

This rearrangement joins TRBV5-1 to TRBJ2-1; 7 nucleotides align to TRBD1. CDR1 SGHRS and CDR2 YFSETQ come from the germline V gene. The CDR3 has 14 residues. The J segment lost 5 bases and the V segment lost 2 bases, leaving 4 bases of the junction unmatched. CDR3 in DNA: TGCGCCAGCAGCTTTTCAGACAGGGACAATGAGCAGTTCTTC. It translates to CASSFSDRDNEQFF.

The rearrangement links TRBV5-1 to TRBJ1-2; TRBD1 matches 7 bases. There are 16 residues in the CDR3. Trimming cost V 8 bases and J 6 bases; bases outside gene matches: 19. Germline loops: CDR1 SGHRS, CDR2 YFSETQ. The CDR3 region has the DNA TGCGCCAGTCACCTTCAGGGGGATCAAATCCCCCATGGCTACACCTTC. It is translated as CASHLQGDQIPHGYTF.

CDR3 protein: CASSSGPGTGGYEQYF. CDR3 sequence (DNA): TGTGCCAGCAGCTCTGGCCCCGGGACAGGGGGCTACGAGCAGTACTTC. The chain uses TRBV7-9 and TRBJ2-7; the match to TRBD1 covers 11 bases. This CDR3 spans 16 amino acids. With 4 bases clipped from V and 3 bases from J, the junction kept 8 bases outside the gene matches. CDR1 and CDR2 from the germline V gene are SEHNR and FQNEAQ (reference sequence).

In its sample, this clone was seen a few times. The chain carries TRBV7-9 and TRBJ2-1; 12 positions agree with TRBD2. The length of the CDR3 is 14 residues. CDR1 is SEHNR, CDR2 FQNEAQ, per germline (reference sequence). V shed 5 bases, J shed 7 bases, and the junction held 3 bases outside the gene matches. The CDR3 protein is CASSPGTSGNEQFF. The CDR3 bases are TGTGCCAGCAGCCCGGGGACTAGCGGGAATGAGCAGTTCTTC.

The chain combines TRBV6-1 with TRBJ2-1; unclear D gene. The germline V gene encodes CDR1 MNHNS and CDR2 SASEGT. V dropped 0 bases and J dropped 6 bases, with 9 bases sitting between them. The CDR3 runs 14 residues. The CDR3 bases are TGTGCCAGCAGTGAAGCCCCCCCTAGCAATGAGCAGTTCTTC. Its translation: CASSEAPPSNEQFF.

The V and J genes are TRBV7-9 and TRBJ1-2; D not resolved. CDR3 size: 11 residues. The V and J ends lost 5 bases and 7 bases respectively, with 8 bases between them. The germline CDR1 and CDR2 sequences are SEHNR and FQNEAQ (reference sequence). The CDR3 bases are TGTGCCAGCAGCAATACTGCTGGCTACACCTTC. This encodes CASSNTAGYTF.

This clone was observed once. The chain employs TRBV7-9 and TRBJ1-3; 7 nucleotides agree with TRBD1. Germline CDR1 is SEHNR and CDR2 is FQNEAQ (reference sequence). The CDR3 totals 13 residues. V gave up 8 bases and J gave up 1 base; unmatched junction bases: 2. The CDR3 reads CASSGGSGNTIYF. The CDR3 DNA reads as TGTGCCAGCTCAGGGGGGTCTGGAAACACCATATATTTT.

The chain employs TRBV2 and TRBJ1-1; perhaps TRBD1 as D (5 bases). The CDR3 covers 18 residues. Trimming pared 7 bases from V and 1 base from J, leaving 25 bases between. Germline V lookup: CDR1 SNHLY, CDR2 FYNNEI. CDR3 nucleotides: TGTGCCAGCAAATCGCCGGCCGACAGCCGGGGGAAGAACACTGAAGCTTTCTTT. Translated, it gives CASKSPADSRGKNTEAFF.

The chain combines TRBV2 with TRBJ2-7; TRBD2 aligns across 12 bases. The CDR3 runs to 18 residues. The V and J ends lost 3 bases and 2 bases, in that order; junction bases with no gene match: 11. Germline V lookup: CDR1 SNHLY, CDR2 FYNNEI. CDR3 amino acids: CASSEGPSGGVWTYEQYF. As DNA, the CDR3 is TGTGCCAGCAGTGAGGGGCCTAGCGGGGGGGTCTGGACCTACGAGCAGTACTTC.

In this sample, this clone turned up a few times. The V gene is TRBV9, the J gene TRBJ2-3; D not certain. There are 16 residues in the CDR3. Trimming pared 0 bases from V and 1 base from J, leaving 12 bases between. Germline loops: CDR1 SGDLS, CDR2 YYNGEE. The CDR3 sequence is CASSVGPGPGTDTQYF. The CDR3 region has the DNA TGTGCCAGCAGCGTAGGACCGGGTCCGGGCACAGATACGCAGTATTTT.

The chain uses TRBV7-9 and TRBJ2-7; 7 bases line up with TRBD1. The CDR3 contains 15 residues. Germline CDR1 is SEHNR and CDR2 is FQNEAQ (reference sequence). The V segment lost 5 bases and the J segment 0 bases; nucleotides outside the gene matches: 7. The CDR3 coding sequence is TGTGCCAGCAGCCCCACGACAGGGTACTCCTACGAGCAGTACTTC. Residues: CASSPTTGYSYEQYF.

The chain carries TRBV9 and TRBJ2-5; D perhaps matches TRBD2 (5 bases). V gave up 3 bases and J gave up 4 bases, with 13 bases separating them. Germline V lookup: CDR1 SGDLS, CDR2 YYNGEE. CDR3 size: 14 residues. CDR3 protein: CASSASLVSETQYF. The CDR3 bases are TGTGCCAGCAGCGCCTCACTAGTTTCAGAGACCCAGTACTTC.

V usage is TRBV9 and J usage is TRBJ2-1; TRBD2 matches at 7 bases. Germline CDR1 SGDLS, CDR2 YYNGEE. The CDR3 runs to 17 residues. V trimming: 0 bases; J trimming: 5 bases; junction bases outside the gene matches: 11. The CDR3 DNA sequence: TGTGCCAGCAGCGTAGCTCTACGGGAGGCACAAAACAATGAGCAGTTCTTC. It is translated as CASSVALREAQNNEQFF.

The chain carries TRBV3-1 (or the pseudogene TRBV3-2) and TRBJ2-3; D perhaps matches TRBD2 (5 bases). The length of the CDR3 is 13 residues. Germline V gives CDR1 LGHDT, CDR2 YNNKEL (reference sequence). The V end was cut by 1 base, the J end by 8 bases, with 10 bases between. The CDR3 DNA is TGTGCCAGCAGCCAAGTGGAGGCGGGTACGCAGTATTTT. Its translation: CASSQVEAGTQYF.

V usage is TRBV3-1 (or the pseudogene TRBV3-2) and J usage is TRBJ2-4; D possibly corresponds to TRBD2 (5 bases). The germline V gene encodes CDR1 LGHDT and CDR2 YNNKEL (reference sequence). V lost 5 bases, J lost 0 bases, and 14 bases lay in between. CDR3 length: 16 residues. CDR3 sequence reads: CASSSSRGLAKNIQYF. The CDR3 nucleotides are TGTGCCAGCAGCTCATCCCGGGGTCTAGCCAAAAACATTCAGTACTTC.

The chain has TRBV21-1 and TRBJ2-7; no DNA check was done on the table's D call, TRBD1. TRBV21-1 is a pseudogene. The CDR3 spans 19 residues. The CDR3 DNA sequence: TGTGCCAGCAGCAAAGGACGGGAAACGGGACAGGGCATCTCCTACGAGCAGTACTTC. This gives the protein CASSKGRETGQGISYEQYF.